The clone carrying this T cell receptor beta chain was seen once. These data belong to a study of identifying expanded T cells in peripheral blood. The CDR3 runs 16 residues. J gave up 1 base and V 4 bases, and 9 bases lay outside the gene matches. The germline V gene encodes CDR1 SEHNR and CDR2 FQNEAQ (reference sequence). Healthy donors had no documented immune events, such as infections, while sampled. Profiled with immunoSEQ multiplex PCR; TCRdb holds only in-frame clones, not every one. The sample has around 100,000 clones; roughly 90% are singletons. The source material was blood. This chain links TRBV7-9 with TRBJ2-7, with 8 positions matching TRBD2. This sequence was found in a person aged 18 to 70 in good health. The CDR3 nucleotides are TGTGCCAGCAGCTCCCTTCGGGGGGGGTTATCCTACGAGCAGTACTTC. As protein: CASSSLRGGLSYEQYF.